This TCR beta chain was recovered during a study of CD8 T cells in ankylosing spondylitis. Points from the study as a whole: Certain motif variants had earlier been reported in reactive arthritis synovial fluid and blood. Blood from ankylosing spondylitis patients appeared to carry a characteristic roughly eight-variant TCR beta motif. Researchers reportedly found disease-linked clones significantly enriched in matched ankylosing spondylitis synovial fluid.

This clonotype was seen ten or more times. Its target is not known. The V and J ends lost 7 bases and 7 bases, in that order; junction bases with no gene match: 12. This CDR3 has 15 amino acids. Per the germline V gene, CDR1 is MNHNY and CDR2 is SVGAGI (reference sequence). Using its own MiXCR run on the 5' RACE reads, TCRdb lists one record per CDR3 protein. The sample comprises 150,000 to 200,000 distinct CDR3 sequences, 15% to 20% of which are singletons, and roughly 4% rests with the top ten. Sequenced: blood, either unsorted or a sorted T cell fraction (not recorded which). The chain uses TRBV6-6 and TRBJ2-1, with TRBD1 matching 8 bases. The clonotype was recovered from a male donor aged 5 to 29 with ankylosing spondylitis or in good health (not recorded which). CDR3 DNA sequence: TGTGCCAGCACCAACGTCCAGGGGGCGAAGAATGAGCAGTTCTTC. Amino acid sequence: CASTNVQGAKNEQFF.